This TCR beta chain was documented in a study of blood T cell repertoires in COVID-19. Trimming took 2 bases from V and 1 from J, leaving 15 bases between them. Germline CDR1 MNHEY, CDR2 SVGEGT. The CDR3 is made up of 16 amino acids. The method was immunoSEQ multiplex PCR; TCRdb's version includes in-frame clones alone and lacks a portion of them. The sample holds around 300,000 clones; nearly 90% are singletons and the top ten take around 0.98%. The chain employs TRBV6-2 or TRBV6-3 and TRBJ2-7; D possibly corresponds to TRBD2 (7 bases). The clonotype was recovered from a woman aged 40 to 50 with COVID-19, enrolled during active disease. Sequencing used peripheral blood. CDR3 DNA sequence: TGTGCCAGCAGTTACAACTGGGGGGGGCTTTCCTACGAGCAGTACTTC. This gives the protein CASSYNWGGLSYEQYF.